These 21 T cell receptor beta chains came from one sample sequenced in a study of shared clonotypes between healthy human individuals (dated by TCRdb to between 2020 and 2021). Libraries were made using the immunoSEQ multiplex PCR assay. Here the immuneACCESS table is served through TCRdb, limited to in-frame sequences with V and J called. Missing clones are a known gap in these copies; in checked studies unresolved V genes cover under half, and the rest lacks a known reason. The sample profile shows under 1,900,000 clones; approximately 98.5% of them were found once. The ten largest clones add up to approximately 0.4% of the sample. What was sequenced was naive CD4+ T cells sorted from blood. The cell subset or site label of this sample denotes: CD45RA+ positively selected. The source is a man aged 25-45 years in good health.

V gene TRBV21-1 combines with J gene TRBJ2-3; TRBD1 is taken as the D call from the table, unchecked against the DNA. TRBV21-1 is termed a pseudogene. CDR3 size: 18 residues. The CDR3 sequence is CASSKRKTAITDTDTQYF. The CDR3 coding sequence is TGTGCCAGCAGCAAACGAAAGACAGCAATAACCGACACAGATACGCAGTATTTT.

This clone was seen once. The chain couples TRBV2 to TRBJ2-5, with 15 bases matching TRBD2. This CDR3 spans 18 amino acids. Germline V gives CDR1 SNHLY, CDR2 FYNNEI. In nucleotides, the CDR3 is TGTGCTAGCGCAAGGACTAGCGGGAGGGCGGGGGCTGGAGAGACCCAGTACTTC. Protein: CASARTSGRAGAGETQYF.

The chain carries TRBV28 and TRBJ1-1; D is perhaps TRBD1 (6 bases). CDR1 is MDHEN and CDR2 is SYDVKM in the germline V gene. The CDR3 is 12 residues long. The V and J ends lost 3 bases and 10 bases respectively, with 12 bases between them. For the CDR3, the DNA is TGTGCCAGCAGTTTCGGGGGGCAAATAGCTTTCTTT. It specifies CASSFGGQIAFF.

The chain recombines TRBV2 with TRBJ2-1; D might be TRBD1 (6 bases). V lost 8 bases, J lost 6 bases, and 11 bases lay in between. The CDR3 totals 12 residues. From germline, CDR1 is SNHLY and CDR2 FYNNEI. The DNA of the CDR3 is TGTGCCAGCGGGGGCCCATTCAATGAGCAGTTCTTC. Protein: CASGGPFNEQFF.

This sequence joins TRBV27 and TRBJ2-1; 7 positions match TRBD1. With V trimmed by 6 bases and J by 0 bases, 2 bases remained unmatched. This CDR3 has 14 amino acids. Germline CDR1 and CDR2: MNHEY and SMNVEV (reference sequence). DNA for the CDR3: TGTGCCAGCAGCGGACAGGCCTCCTACAATGAGCAGTTCTTC. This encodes CASSGQASYNEQFF.

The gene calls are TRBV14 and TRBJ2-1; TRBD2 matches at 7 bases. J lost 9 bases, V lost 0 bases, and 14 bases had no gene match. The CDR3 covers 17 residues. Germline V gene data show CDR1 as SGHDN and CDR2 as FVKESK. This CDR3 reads CASSQDGRASGRTEQFF. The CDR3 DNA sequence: TGTGCCAGCAGCCAAGATGGGCGGGCTAGCGGACGGACTGAGCAGTTCTTC.

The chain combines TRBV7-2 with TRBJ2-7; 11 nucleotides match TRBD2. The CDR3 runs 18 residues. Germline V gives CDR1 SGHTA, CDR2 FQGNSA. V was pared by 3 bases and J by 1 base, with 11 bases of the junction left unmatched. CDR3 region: CASSFDSHSGRGSYEQYF. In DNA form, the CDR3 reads TGTGCCAGCAGCTTCGACAGCCATAGCGGGAGGGGTTCCTACGAGCAGTACTTC.

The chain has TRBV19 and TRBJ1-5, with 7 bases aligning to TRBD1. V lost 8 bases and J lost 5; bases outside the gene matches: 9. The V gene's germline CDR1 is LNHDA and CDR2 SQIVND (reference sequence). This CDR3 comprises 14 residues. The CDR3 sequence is CASSEGQRDQPQHF. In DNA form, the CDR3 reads TGTGCCAGTTCCGAGGGACAGCGAGATCAGCCCCAGCATTTT. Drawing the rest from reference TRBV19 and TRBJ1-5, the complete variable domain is DGGITQSPKYLFRKEGQNVTLSCEQNLNHDAMYWYRQDPGQGLRLIYYSQIVNDFQKGDIAEGYSVSREKKESFPLTVTSAQKNPTAFYLCASSEGQRDQPQHFGDGTRLSIL.

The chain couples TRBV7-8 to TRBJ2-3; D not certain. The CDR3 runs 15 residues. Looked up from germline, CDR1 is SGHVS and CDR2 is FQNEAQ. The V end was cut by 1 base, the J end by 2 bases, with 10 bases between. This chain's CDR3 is CASSLEVRNTDTQYF. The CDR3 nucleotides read TGTGCCAGCAGCTTAGAGGTTAGGAACACAGATACGCAGTATTTT.

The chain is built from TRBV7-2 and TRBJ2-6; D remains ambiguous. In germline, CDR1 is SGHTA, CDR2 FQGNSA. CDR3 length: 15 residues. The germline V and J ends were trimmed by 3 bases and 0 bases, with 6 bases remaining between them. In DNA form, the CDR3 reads TGTGCCAGCAGCTTCCAGCGCTCTGGGGCCAACGTCCTGACTTTC. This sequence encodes CASSFQRSGANVLTF.

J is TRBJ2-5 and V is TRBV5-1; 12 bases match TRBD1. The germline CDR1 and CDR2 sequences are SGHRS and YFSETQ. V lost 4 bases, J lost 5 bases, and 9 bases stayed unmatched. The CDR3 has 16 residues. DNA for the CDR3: TGCGCCAGCAGCCCGGCGGGACAGGGGGCTCTGGAGACCCAGTACTTC. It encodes CASSPAGQGALETQYF. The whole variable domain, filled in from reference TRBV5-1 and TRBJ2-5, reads KAGVTQTPRYLIKTRGQQVTLSCSPISGHRSVSWYQQTPGQGLQFLFEYFSETQRNKGNFPGRFSGRQFSNSRSEMNVSTLELGDSALYLCASSPAGQGALETQYFGPGTRLLVL.

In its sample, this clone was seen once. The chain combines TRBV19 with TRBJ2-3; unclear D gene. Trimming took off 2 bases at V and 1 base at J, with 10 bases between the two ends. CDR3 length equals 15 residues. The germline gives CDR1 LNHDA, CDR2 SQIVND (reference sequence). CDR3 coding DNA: TGTGCCAGTAGTATAAGTCATCTCGGCACAGATACGCAGTATTTT. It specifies CASSISHLGTDTQYF. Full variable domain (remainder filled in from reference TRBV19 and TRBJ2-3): DGGITQSPKYLFRKEGQNVTLSCEQNLNHDAMYWYRQDPGQGLRLIYYSQIVNDFQKGDIAEGYSVSREKKESFPLTVTSAQKNPTAFYLCASSISHLGTDTQYFGPGTRLTVL.

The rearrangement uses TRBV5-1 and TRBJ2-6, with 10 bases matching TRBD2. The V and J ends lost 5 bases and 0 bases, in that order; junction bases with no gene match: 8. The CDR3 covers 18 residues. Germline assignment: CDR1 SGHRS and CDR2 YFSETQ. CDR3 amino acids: CASSPRLAGFSGANVLTF. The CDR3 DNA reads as TGCGCCAGCAGTCCGCGACTAGCGGGCTTCTCTGGGGCCAACGTCCTGACTTTC.

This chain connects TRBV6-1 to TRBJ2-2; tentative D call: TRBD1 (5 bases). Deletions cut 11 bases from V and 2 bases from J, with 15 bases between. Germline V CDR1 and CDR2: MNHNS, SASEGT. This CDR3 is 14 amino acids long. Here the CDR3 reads CAGTTVLNTGELFF. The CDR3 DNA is TGTGCCGGCACGACAGTTCTCAACACCGGGGAGCTGTTTTTT.

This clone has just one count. The CDR3, as DNA: TGCAGCGTTGGGTCAGGGAGTGCAACTAATGAAAAACTGTTTTTT. Its protein product is CSVGSGSATNEKLFF. This sequence joins TRBV29-1 and TRBJ1-4, with TRBD1 as a possible D gene (5 bases). CDR1 and CDR2 from the germline V gene are SQVTM and ANQGSEA. The ends were cut back, 4 bases at V and 0 bases at J, with 12 bases in the middle. The CDR3 is 15 amino acids.

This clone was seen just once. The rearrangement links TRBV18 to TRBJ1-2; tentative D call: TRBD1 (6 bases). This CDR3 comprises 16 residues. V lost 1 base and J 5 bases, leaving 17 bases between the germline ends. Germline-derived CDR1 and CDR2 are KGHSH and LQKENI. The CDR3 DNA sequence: TGTGCCAGCTCACCACTACAGGGAAGACGCGATTATGGCTACACCTTC. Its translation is CASSPLQGRRDYGYTF.

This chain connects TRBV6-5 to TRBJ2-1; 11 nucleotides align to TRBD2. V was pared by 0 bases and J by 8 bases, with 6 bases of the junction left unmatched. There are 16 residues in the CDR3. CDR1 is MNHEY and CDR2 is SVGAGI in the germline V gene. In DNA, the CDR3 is TGTGCCAGCAGTTACTCGATACTAGCGGGAGTCCATGAGCAGTTCTTC. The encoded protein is CASSYSILAGVHEQFF.

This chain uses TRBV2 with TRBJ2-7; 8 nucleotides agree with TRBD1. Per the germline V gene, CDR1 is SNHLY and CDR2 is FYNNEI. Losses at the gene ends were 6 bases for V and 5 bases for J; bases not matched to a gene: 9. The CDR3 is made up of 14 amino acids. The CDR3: CASSDRGRIDEQYF. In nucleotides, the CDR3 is TGTGCCAGCAGCGACAGGGGTCGAATAGACGAGCAGTACTTC.

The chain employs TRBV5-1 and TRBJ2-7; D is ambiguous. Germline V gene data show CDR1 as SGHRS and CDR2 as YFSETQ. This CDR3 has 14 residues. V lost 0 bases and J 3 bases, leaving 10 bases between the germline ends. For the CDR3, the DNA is TGCGCCAGCAGCTTGGAGGTCAGTCACTACGAGCAGTACTTC. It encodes CASSLEVSHYEQYF.

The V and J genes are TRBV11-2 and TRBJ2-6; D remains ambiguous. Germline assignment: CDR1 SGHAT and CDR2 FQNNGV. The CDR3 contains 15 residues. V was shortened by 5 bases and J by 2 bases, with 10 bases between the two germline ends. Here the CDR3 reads CASSPAATGANVLTF. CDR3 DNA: TGTGCCAGCAGCCCCGCAGCGACTGGGGCCAACGTCCTGACTTTC.

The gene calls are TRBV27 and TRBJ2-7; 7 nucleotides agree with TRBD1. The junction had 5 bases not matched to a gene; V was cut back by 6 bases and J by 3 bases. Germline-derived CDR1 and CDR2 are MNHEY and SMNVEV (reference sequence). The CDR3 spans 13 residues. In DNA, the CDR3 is TGTGCCAGCAGGAGACAGGGTGACTACGAGCAGTACTTC. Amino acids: CASRRQGDYEQYF.